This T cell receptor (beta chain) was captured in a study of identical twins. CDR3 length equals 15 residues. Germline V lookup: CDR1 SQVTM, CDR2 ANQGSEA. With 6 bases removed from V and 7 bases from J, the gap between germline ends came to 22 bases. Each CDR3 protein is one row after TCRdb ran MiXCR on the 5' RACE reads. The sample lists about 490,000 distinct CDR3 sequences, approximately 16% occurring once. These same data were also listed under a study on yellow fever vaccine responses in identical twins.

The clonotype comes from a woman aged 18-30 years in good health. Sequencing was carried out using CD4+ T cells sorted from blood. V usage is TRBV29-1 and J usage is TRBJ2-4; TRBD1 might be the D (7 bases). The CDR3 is CSVALLQGRWNIQYF. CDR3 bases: TGCAGCGTCGCACTCCTACAGGGGAGGTGGAACATTCAGTACTTC.